Included here is one T cell receptor (beta chain) sequence, with context. Antigen unknown. Some clones are missing from TCRdb's copy, which holds only in-frame ones; the method was immunoSEQ multiplex PCR. The table has about 12,000 clones, 85% seen once. These data are taken from a study of monozygotic twins with cystic fibrosis. Study conclusions and caveats: Clonality was generally low (median around 0.0098), higher in the most severe patients.

Trimming removed 0 bases from V and 4 bases from J, with 7 bases in between. Germline loops: CDR1 GTSNPN, CDR2 SVGIG (reference sequence). The CDR3 is 12 amino acids. Material for sequencing was blood. The chain carries TRBV30 and TRBJ2-7; TRBD1 might be the D (5 bases). The receptor's source is a man younger than 35 with cystic fibrosis. The CDR3 reads CAWSVRGYEQYF. Here the CDR3 DNA reads TGTGCCTGGAGTGTAAGGGGTTACGAGCAGTACTTC.